Listed below are T cell receptor beta chains from one sample, sequenced in a study of blood T cell repertoires in COVID-19. The assay was immunoSEQ multiplex PCR, and TCRdb's table has in-frame clones only and misses some. The table lists approximately 74,000 clones, more than 85% of them singletons. The sequenced sample consisted of peripheral blood. Every receptor here comes from a woman aged 60-75 years with active COVID-19. The CDR3 runs from the conserved cysteine through the conserved F or W. The D gene is left open where the match is weak. Clone sizes are given selectively: once, few, many, or a class where the clone is expanded.

D gene	J gene	V gene	clone size	CDR3 protein	CDR3 DNA
TRBD2	TRBJ2-2	TRBV5-1	NA	CASSTEGLAGAPGELFF	TGCGCCAGCAGCACCGAGGGGTTAGCGGGAGCCCCCGGGGAGCTGTTTTTT
TRBD1	TRBJ1-4	TRBV19	NA	CASRTSRDRGEKLFF	TGTGCCAGCCGAACCTCCCGGGACAGGGGAGAAAAACTGTTTTTT
TRBD1	TRBJ2-1	TRBV7-8	NA	CASSLGGTGGFHEQFF	TGTGCCAGCAGCTTAGGAGGGACAGGGGGCTTCCATGAGCAGTTCTTC
NA	TRBJ1-2	TRBV20-1	NA	CSASLSGQLSYTF	TGCAGTGCTAGTTTATCAGGGCAGCTGAGCTACACCTTC
TRBD1	TRBJ1-2	TRBV15	NA	CATGEFGTGVEYGYTF	TGTGCCACCGGGGAATTCGGGACAGGGGTTGAATATGGCTACACCTTC
NA	TRBJ2-4	TRBV2	NA	CASSEARLAKNIQYF	TGTGCCAGCAGTGAGGCCAGGCTAGCCAAAAACATTCAGTACTTC
NA	TRBJ2-3	TRBV7-6	NA	CASSLVGTDTQYF	TGTGCCAGCAGCTTAGTAGGCACAGATACGCAGTATTTT
NA	TRBJ1-2	TRBV28	NA	CASSPPGQFYGYTF	TGTGCCAGCAGTCCGCCGGGACAATTCTATGGCTACACCTTC
NA	TRBJ1-5	TRBV15	NA	CATSTTGRRNQPQHF	TGTGCCACCAGCACCACAGGGAGACGCAATCAGCCCCAGCATTTT
TRBD1	TRBJ2-3	TRBV27	once	CASSRDRGAVDTQYF	TGTGCCAGCTCCAGGGACAGGGGGGCGGTAGATACGCAGTATTTT
NA	TRBJ2-5	TRBV5-1	once	CASSLASISQETQYF	TGCGCCAGCAGCTTGGCTAGCATCTCCCAAGAGACCCAGTACTTC
TRBD2	TRBJ2-1	TRBV2	NA	CASGTSGRASEQFF	TGTGCCAGCGGGACTAGCGGGAGGGCCAGTGAGCAGTTCTTC
NA	TRBJ1-2	TRBV9	NA	CASSVSGGGYTF	TGTGCCAGCAGCGTTTCCGGTGGTGGCTACACCTTC
TRBD1	TRBJ1-5	TRBV28	NA	CASSLIGTGEVSNQPQHF	TGTGCCAGCAGTCTGATTGGGACAGGGGAAGTTAGCAATCAGCCCCAGCATTTT
TRBD1	TRBJ2-7	TRBV7-6	NA	CASSLRQGQSYEQYF	TGTGCCAGCAGCTTGAGACAGGGGCAATCCTACGAGCAGTACTTC
NA	TRBJ2-1	TRBV5-1	NA	CASSLTTSFRGEQFF	TGCGCCAGCAGCTTGACTACTAGCTTTCGCGGTGAGCAGTTCTTC
NA	TRBJ2-7	TRBV2	NA	CASSEQDSYEQYF	TGTGCCAGCAGTGAACAGGACTCCTACGAGCAGTACTTC
NA	TRBJ2-3	TRBV5-1	NA	CASTYTDTQYF	TGCGCCAGCACCTACACAGATACGCAGTATTTT
NA	TRBJ1-4	TRBV29-1	NA	CSVEGGPANEKLFF	TGCAGCGTTGAGGGGGGGCCGGCTAATGAAAAACTGTTTTTT
NA	TRBJ2-4	TRBV6-5	NA	CASSYRRARENIQYF	TGTGCCAGCAGTTATAGGCGGGCGCGGGAAAACATTCAGTACTTC
TRBD1	TRBJ2-2	TRBV5-1	NA	CASSPPDRGENTGELFF	TGCGCCAGCAGCCCCCCCGACAGGGGTGAGAACACCGGGGAGCTGTTTTTT
NA	TRBJ1-4	TRBV28	NA	CASSLTRTVSEKLFF	TGTGCCAGCAGTTTAACAAGGACAGTAAGTGAAAAACTGTTTTTT
NA	TRBJ2-7	TRBV7-8	NA	CASSSGPPYEQYF	TGTGCCAGCAGCTCAGGGCCACCCTACGAGCAGTACTTC
TRBD2	TRBJ2-7	TRBV7-2	NA	CASSLTSGEQYF	TGTGCCAGCAGCTTGACTAGCGGCGAGCAGTACTTC
NA	TRBJ1-2	TRBV19	NA	CASSIAGGFGYGYTF	TGTGCCAGTAGTATTGCCGGGGGTTTTGGCTATGGCTACACCTTC
TRBD2	TRBJ2-1	TRBV28	NA	CASSFSRGSLDNEQFF	TGTGCCAGCAGTTTTTCTCGCGGGAGCTTAGACAATGAGCAGTTCTTC
TRBD1	TRBJ2-7	TRBV5-4	NA	CASGRDRVDEQYF	TGTGCCAGCGGCAGGGACAGGGTCGACGAGCAGTACTTC
NA	TRBJ1-6	TRBV4-2	NA	CASSQDPGASGNSPLHF	TGTGCCAGCAGCCAAGACCCAGGGGCGAGTGGGAATTCACCCCTCCACTTT
TRBD1	TRBJ1-2	TRBV19	NA	CASSSTGALGYTF	TGTGCCAGTAGTTCGACAGGGGCGCTGGGCTACACCTTC
TRBD2	TRBJ2-3	TRBV6-5	NA	CASRLGLAGGDTQYF	TGTGCCAGCAGACTGGGACTAGCGGGAGGAGATACGCAGTATTTT
NA	TRBJ2-6	TRBV27	NA	CASNPMGAGASGANVLTF	TGTGCCAGCAACCCGATGGGGGCGGGAGCCTCTGGGGCCAACGTCCTGACTTTC
TRBD1	TRBJ2-4	TRBV5-8	NA	CASSTRTGFANIQYF	TGTGCCAGCAGCACGCGGACAGGGTTTGCGAACATTCAGTACTTC
TRBD1	TRBJ2-1	TRBV18	once	CASSQGQGEQFF	TGTGCCAGCTCACAGGGACAGGGGGAGCAGTTCTTC
NA	TRBJ1-1	TRBV7-9	NA	CASSFPGHTEAFF	TGTGCCAGCAGCTTCCCTGGCCACACTGAAGCTTTCTTT
TRBD1	TRBJ2-7	TRBV30	NA	CAWKDRGEQYF	TGTGCCTGGAAAGACAGGGGCGAGCAGTACTTC
TRBD2	TRBJ2-7	TRBV5-1	NA	CASSLGGLVHEQYF	TGCGCCAGCAGCTTGGGGGGACTAGTCCACGAGCAGTACTTC
NA	TRBJ1-4	TRBV28	NA	CASSTLQGYEKLFF	TGTGCCAGCAGCACCCTCCAGGGGTATGAAAAACTGTTTTTT
TRBD1	TRBJ2-5	TRBV28	NA	CASSLAGQGVETQYF	TGTGCCAGCAGTTTGGCGGGACAGGGTGTAGAGACCCAGTACTTC
NA	TRBJ1-1	TRBV28	NA	CASKERLVGEAFF	TGTGCCAGCAAAGAGCGCCTCGTAGGTGAAGCTTTCTTT
NA	TRBJ1-1	TRBV5-5	once	CASSSGRVTEAFF	TGTGCCAGCAGCAGTGGCAGGGTTACTGAAGCTTTCTTT
NA	TRBJ2-3	TRBV4-2	NA	CASSQDIGPDTQYF	TGTGCCAGCAGCCAGGACATCGGACCAGATACGCAGTATTTT
TRBD1	TRBJ2-5	TRBV11-2	NA	CASSSGQGAGETQYF	TGTGCCAGCAGCTCCGGACAGGGAGCGGGAGAGACCCAGTACTTC
NA	TRBJ1-2	TRBV19	NA	CASSILGALSGYTF	TGTGCCAGTAGTATTCTGGGGGCTCTGTCTGGCTACACCTTC
NA	TRBJ1-4	TRBV5-1	once	CASSSGSVNEKLFF	TGCGCCAGCAGCTCAGGGTCCGTTAATGAAAAACTGTTTTTT
TRBD2	TRBJ2-1	TRBV5-1	NA	CASSSSGGTQEQFF	TGCGCCAGCAGCTCAAGCGGGGGGACCCAGGAGCAGTTCTTC
NA	TRBJ2-7	TRBV27	NA	CASSSYRDTVYEQYF	TGTGCCAGCAGTTCATACCGGGACACAGTCTACGAGCAGTACTTC
TRBD1	TRBJ2-7	TRBV2	NA	CASSTGGSTYEQYF	TGTGCCAGCAGCACAGGGGGGTCGACCTACGAGCAGTACTTC
NA	TRBJ2-2	TRBV3-1/TRBV3-2	few	CASSGTRYSTGELFF	TGTGCCAGCAGCGGGACACGTTATTCCACCGGGGAGCTGTTTTTT
NA	TRBJ2-2	TRBV5-1	NA	CASSLWANTGELFF	TGCGCCAGCAGCTTGTGGGCTAACACCGGGGAGCTGTTTTTT
NA	TRBJ2-5	TRBV2	NA	CASSEGGPGETQYF	TGTGCCAGCAGTGAAGGGGGGCCCGGGGAGACCCAGTACTTC
TRBD2	TRBJ2-1	TRBV5-4	NA	CASSSRPLQTSGDYNEQFF	TGTGCCAGCAGCTCGAGGCCCCTACAGACTAGCGGGGATTACAATGAGCAGTTCTTC
TRBD1	TRBJ1-5	TRBV19	NA	CASKAGTGGTHQPQHF	TGTGCCAGTAAGGCCGGGACAGGGGGAACCCATCAGCCCCAGCATTTT
NA	TRBJ2-3	TRBV7-2	NA	CASTRRTDTQYF	TGTGCCAGCACCCGCAGGACAGATACGCAGTATTTT
TRBD1	TRBJ1-5	TRBV28	NA	CATRRQGAVYSNQPQHF	TGTGCCACACGGCGACAGGGCGCCGTTTATAGCAATCAGCCCCAGCATTTT
NA	TRBJ2-7	TRBV29-1	NA	CSVTDSPYEQYF	TGCAGCGTTACGGACAGCCCCTACGAGCAGTACTTC
TRBD1	TRBJ1-4	TRBV18	NA	CASSPTGGNEKLFF	TGTGCCAGCTCACCCACAGGGGGGAATGAAAAACTGTTTTTT
TRBD1	TRBJ1-5	TRBV6-1	NA	CASSDRLRDRGGGHQPQHF	TGTGCCAGCAGTGATCGACTCCGGGACAGGGGAGGCGGCCATCAGCCCCAGCATTTT
NA	TRBJ2-7	TRBV10-2	NA	CASSERVSPYEQYF	TGCGCCAGCAGTGAGCGGGTTTCCCCCTACGAGCAGTACTTC
NA	TRBJ1-6	TRBV9	NA	CASRSGGGNSPLHF	TGTGCCAGCAGGTCCGGGGGGGGGAATTCACCCCTCCACTTT
NA	TRBJ2-7	TRBV27	NA	CASREQGENEQYF	TGTGCCAGCAGAGAACAGGGAGAGAACGAGCAGTACTTC